This T cell receptor beta chain was observed in a study of human T cells and chemical hapten exposure (dated by TCRdb to the early 2020s). Concerning the study at large: Libraries were combined into a pool for sequencing, and differences in TCR yield between samples came mainly from small differences in library volumes within the pool. The study tracked peripheral blood TCR repertoire changes in vivo during primary and secondary sensitization to the hapten diphenylcyclopropenone (DPC) in alopecia patients. From each blood RNA sample, both TCR alpha and TCR beta chains were sequenced.

Libraries were prepared through RACE. Instrument used: NextSeq 500. During library preparation, unique molecular identifiers were attached to individual cDNA molecules so that TCRs could be counted quantitatively and reproducibly. Concerning the study's data processing: A median of approximately 100,000 TCRs per sample was observed, with a range of 23,224 to 690,600. V, J and CDR3 annotation of the TCR reads was performed with the Decombinator software suite. To make PS versus PT1 abundance plots, every sample was subsampled to the same number of TCRs (28,000). TCRs were defined as expanded if absent before sensitization and observed at least eight times at the 2-week time point. TCRdb redid the processing of the public reads, applying fastp at Q25 and MiXCR, and retained in-frame beta chains. Here each entry gathers all rows of one CDR3 protein and keeps the most common genes and DNA. V and J calls and clone size were set by TCRdb, not the authors. A total of tens of thousands of distinct CDR3 sequences appear in this sample, less than 8% of them only once. Clones ranked in the top ten supply approximately 9.8% of the sample.

In the paper's terms, the time point label means: healthy volunteer bleed at 2 weeks. Total RNA was isolated from unfractionated whole blood collected in Tempus Blood RNA tubes. Five healthy volunteers acted as controls for TCR sequencing and had blood drawn at day 0, 2 weeks and 6 weeks. Summary of the overall study and its limitations: After repeated subsampling, the strength of the expansion versus patch-test correlation and the threshold at which it became significant changed. No change with DPC sensitization was found in the number of TCRs above 1 in 1000 frequency, and no evidence of global repertoire structure alterations was found.

Remarks on this clonotype: Its cognate antigen has yet to be identified. There are no base qualities to consult, and no much larger clone falls within one base.

The germline V gene provides CDR1 SGHVS and CDR2 FQNEAQ. The junction shows trimming of 5 bases on V and 3 bases on J, and the gene matches do not reach 7 bases of it. From the cysteine up to the phenylalanine, the CDR3 has a length of 15 residues. Solely the CDR3 DNA is kept, with 45 bases framed from the first base. Sample: whole blood. Recombination linked TRBV7-8 to TRBJ1-1; TRBD1 matches 9 bases in the middle. The TCR sequence derives from a human donor in good health. Some clones in this sample may be carry-over from other donors' samples. The DNA reads TGTGCCAGCAGCCTAACAGGGGGCGCGGACACTGAAGCTTTCTTT. Its product reads: CASSLTGGADTEAFF.